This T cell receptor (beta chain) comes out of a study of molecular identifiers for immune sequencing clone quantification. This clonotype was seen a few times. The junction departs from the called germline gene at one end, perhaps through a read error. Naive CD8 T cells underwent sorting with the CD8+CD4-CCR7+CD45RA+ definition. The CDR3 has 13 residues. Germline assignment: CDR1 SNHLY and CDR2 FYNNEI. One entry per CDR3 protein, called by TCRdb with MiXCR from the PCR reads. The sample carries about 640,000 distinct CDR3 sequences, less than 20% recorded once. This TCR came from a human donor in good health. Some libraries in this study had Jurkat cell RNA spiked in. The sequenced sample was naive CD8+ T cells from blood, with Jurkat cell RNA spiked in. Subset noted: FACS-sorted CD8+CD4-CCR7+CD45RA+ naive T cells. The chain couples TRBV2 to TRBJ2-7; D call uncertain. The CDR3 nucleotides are TGTGCCAGCACCTCCGCTACAGCCTACGAACAGTACTTC. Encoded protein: CASTSATAYEQYF.